This T cell receptor (beta chain) was identified in a study of molecular identifiers for immune sequencing clone quantification. With regard to this clonotype: One end of the junction varies from germline; a read error may be responsible.

Germline assignment: CDR1 SGDLS and CDR2 YYNGEE. The CDR3 spans 13 residues. From the PCR reads, TCRdb called clonotypes with MiXCR, one entry per CDR3 protein. The sample contains approximately 500,000 distinct CDR3 sequences, around 21% of which appear only once. The specimen was naive CD8+ T cells from blood, with Jurkat cell RNA spiked in. Indicated subset: FACS-sorted CD8+CD4-CCR7+CD45RA+ naive T cells. The chain has TRBV9 and TRBJ2-3, with D possibly TRBD1 on 6 matching bases. The sequence derives from a human donor in good health. Some libraries in this study had Jurkat cell RNA spiked in. The CDR3 DNA is TGTGCCGGCAGCACCCGGGACATGGATACGCAGTATTTT. Its protein product is CAGSTRDMDTQYF. The full variable domain, its missing parts supplied by reference TRBV9 and TRBJ2-3, is DSGVTQTPKHLITATGQRVTLRCSPRSGDLSVYWYQQSLDQGLQFLIQYYNGEERAKGNILERFSAQQFPDLHSELNLSSLELGDSALYFCAGSTRDMDTQYFGPGTRLTVL.